These 12 T cell receptor beta chains share one sample of origin, sequenced in a study of control samples from healthy donors and cancer patients. The data were produced by immunoSEQ multiplex PCR, yet TCRdb's version contains in-frame clones alone and is incomplete. The profile shows over 100,000 clones, under 95% of them singletons. Sequenced: blood. The source of these receptors is a woman under 30 in good health.

The gene calls are TRBV18 and TRBJ1-2; D might be TRBD1 (5 bases). Germline lookup yields CDR1 KGHSH and CDR2 LQKENI. Deletions cut 2 bases from V and 6 bases from J, with 10 bases between. This CDR3 has 13 residues. Here the CDR3 reads CASSPGGYDGYTF. The CDR3 DNA follows: TGTGCCAGCTCACCAGGGGGGTACGATGGCTACACCTTC. The full variable domain, rest sourced from reference TRBV18 and TRBJ1-2, is NAGVMQNPRHLVRRRGQEARLRCSPMKGHSHVYWYRQLPEEGLKFMVYLQKENIIDESGMPKERFSAEFPKEGPSILRIQQVVRGDSAAYFCASSPGGYDGYTFGSGTRLTVV.

The chain combines TRBV5-8 with TRBJ1-4, with 10 bases that match TRBD1. Trimming cost V 2 bases and J 7 bases; bases outside gene matches: 8. Germline CDR1 is SGHTS and CDR2 is YDEGEE. This CDR3 comprises 16 residues. The CDR3 is CASSLRRTGGGEKLFF. The DNA for the CDR3 is TGTGCCAGCAGCTTACGACGGACAGGGGGAGGTGAAAAACTGTTTTTT.

The chain links TRBV5-6 to TRBJ2-7; D remains ambiguous. The V gene lost 4 bases and the J gene lost 0 bases, with 14 bases spanning the gap. Germline V lookup: CDR1 SGHDT, CDR2 YYEEEE. The CDR3 runs 15 residues. The CDR3 DNA sequence: TGTGCCAGCAGCCCAGGACCGATGAGCTCCTACGAGCAGTACTTC. As protein: CASSPGPMSSYEQYF.

The chain uses TRBV22-1 and TRBJ2-7; TRBD2, as called in the table, went unchecked against the DNA. TRBV22-1 is a known pseudogene. The CDR3 contains 16 residues. The chain's CDR3 is CPGSANRLAFVHEQYF. The CDR3 nucleotides are TGTCCTGGGAGCGCGAATCGACTAGCGTTTGTCCACGAGCAGTACTTC.

The rearrangement links TRBV10-2 to TRBJ2-2, with TRBD2 identical over 10 bases. V shed 5 bases, J shed 2 bases, and the junction held 5 bases outside the gene matches. Germline assignment: CDR1 WSHSY and CDR2 SAAADI. The CDR3 totals 16 residues. The CDR3 DNA sequence: TGCGCCAGCAGTCTGGCTAGCGGGAGTAACACCGGGGAGCTGTTTTTT. It specifies CASSLASGSNTGELFF.

This chain joins TRBV18 and TRBJ1-1, with 7 bases matching TRBD1. This CDR3 spans 15 amino acids. V dropped 3 bases and J dropped 7; count of bases not matched to a gene: 11. The germline CDR1 and CDR2 sequences are KGHSH and LQKENI. The DNA for the CDR3 is TGTGCCAGCTCACCCCGAACCGGGACAGAAGTTGAAGCTTTCTTT. Its protein product is CASSPRTGTEVEAFF.

The CDR3 DNA follows: TGCAGCGTTGAAGATGCCGGGAGTTTCGGCTACACCTTC. Its translation: CSVEDAGSFGYTF. The chain is built from TRBV29-1 and TRBJ1-2; D is unresolved. Deletions cut 0 bases from V and 8 bases from J, with 13 bases between. The CDR3 is made up of 13 amino acids. The germline CDR1 and CDR2 sequences are SQVTM and ANQGSEA.

Note on this clone: Mismatch with germline at one junction end may stem from a read error. The V gene is TRBV7-7, the J gene TRBJ2-7; the match to TRBD1 covers 10 bases. The germline gives CDR1 SSHAT, CDR2 FNYEAQ (reference sequence). CDR3 length: 15 amino acids. The CDR3 DNA sequence: TGTGCTAGCAGCCTCGGACAGGGGGTTACCTACGAGCAGTACTTC. Amino acid sequence: CASSLGQGVTYEQYF.

This sequence joins TRBV14 and TRBJ2-5; D is possibly TRBD2 (6 bases). Germline V lookup: CDR1 SGHDN, CDR2 FVKESK. Trimming left V 4 bases short and J 5 bases short, with 17 bases between. The CDR3 has 15 residues. This CDR3 is CASSLRDSQRETQYF. The CDR3 DNA reads as TGTGCCAGCAGCCTCCGGGACTCGCAAAGGGAGACCCAGTACTTC.

This chain connects TRBV5-1 to TRBJ1-3; 7 bases fit TRBD1. CDR1 is SGHRS and CDR2 is YFSETQ in the germline V gene. V dropped 4 bases and J dropped 0; count of bases not matched to a gene: 13. The CDR3 loop spans 18 amino acids. This CDR3 is CASSQRQGSSLSGNTIYF. CDR3 coding DNA: TGCGCCAGCAGCCAGAGACAGGGATCCTCTCTCTCTGGAAACACCATATATTTT.

V and J are TRBV5-4 and TRBJ1-1, with D possibly TRBD1 on 5 matching bases. V was shortened by 4 bases and J by 3 bases, with 10 bases between the two germline ends. The CDR3 covers 13 residues. Per germline, CDR1 SGHNT and CDR2 YYREEE (reference sequence). CDR3 loop: CASSPGRYTEAFF. DNA for the CDR3: TGTGCCAGCAGCCCGGGACGGTACACTGAAGCTTTCTTT.

The chain carries TRBV2 and TRBJ1-4; TRBD1 matches 7 bases. The CDR3 length is 14 residues. From germline, CDR1 is SNHLY and CDR2 FYNNEI. Trimming at V came to 7 bases and at J to 7 bases, leaving 9 bases not matched to a gene. The CDR3 nucleotides are TGTGCCAGCACCACGGACAGGACGAGTGAAAAACTGTTTTTT. This sequence encodes CASTTDRTSEKLFF.